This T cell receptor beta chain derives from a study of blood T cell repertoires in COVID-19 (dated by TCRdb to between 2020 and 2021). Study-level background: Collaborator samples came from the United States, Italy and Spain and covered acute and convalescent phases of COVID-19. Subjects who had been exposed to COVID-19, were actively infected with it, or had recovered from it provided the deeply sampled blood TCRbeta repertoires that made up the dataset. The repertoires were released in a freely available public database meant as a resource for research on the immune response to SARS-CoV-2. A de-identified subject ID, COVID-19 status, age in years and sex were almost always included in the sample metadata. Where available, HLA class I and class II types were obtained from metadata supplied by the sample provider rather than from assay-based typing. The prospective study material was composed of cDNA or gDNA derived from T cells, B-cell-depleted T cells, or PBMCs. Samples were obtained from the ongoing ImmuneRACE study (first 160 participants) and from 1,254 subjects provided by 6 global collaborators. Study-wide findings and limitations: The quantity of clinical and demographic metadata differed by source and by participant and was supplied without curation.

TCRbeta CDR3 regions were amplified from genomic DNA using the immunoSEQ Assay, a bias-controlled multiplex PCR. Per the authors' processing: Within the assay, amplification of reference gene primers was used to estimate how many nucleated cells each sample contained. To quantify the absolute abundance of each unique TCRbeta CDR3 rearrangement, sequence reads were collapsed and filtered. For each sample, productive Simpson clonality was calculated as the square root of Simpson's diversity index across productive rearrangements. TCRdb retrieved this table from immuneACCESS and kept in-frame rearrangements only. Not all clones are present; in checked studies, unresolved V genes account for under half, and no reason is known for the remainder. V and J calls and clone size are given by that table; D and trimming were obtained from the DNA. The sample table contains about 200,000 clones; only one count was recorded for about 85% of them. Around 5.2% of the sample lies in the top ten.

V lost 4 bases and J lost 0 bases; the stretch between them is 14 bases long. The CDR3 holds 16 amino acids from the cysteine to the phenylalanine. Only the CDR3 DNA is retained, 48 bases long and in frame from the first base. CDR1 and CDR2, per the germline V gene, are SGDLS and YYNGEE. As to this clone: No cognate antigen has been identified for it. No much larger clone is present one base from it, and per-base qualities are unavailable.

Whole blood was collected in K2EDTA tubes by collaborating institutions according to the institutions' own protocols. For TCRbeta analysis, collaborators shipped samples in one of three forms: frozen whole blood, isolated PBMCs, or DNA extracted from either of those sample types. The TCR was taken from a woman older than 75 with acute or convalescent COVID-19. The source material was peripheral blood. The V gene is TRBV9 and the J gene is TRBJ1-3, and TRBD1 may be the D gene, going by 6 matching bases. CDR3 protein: CASSPLPDSSGNTIYF. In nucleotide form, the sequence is TGTGCCAGCAGCCCCCTCCCGGACAGCTCTGGAAACACCATATATTTT. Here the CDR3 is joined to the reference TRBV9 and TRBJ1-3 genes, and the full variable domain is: DSGVTQTPKHLITATGQRVTLRCSPRSGDLSVYWYQQSLDQGLQFLIQYYNGEERAKGNILERFSAQQFPDLHSELNLSSLELGDSALYFCASSPLPDSSGNTIYFGEGSWLTVV.